These 23 T cell receptor beta chains were all obtained from the same sample, sequenced in a study of vaccination effects on CD4 cells after COVID-19. Antigen specificity for these receptors is unknown. Measured with immunoSEQ multiplex PCR; TCRdb has only the in-frame clones, and not every one. The table records tens of thousands of clones, about four fifths of them present only once. Sequencing was preceded by expansion of antigen-specific CD4+ T cells with viral peptide pools in the ViraFEST assay. Following culture for 9 to 11 days, CD4+ T cells were isolated. No vaccinee had earlier SARS-CoV-2 infection, and nucleocapsid antibodies were negative. Sequencing was performed on CD4+ T cells from PBMCs cultured with HCoV-OC43 spike peptides, taken before COVID-19 vaccination. The subset denotes: HCoV-OC43 spike overlapping peptide pool stimulation. The source is a human donor who received a COVID-19 vaccine.

This chain uses TRBV9 with TRBJ2-1, with D hard to call. The CDR3 covers 13 residues. CDR1 is SGDLS, CDR2 YYNGEE, per germline. The germline V and J ends were trimmed by 0 bases and 8 bases, with 9 bases remaining between them. The CDR3 DNA reads as TGTGCCAGCAGCGTAGCTACTATGGATGAGCAGTTCTTC. It codes for CASSVATMDEQFF.

This clone is a singleton in its sample. This chain connects TRBV3-1 (or the pseudogene TRBV3-2) to TRBJ2-6; D is perhaps TRBD2 (5 bases). The CDR3 is 15 amino acids. Germline V gene sequence: CDR1 LGHDT, CDR2 YNNKEL (reference sequence). V was pared by 4 bases and J by 0 bases, with 7 bases between. CDR3 in DNA: TGTGCCAGCAGCCGAGGGAGCTCTGGGGCCAACGTCCTGACTTTC. As protein: CASSRGSSGANVLTF.

The J gene is TRBJ2-5, the V gene TRBV10-1; 12 bases fit TRBD2. The V gene's germline CDR1 is WNHNN and CDR2 SYGVQD (reference sequence). J gave up 5 bases and V 6 bases, and 7 bases lay outside the gene matches. The length of the CDR3 is 15 residues. This CDR3 reads CASRASGGARETQYF. CDR3 sequence (DNA): TGCGCCAGCAGGGCTAGCGGGGGGGCCAGGGAGACCCAGTACTTC.

This clone occurred once. V usage is TRBV5-1 and J usage is TRBJ2-5, with 8 bases fitting TRBD1. This CDR3 comprises 14 residues. Germline V gene lookup returns CDR1 SGHRS and CDR2 YFSETQ. Trimming at V came to 5 bases and at J to 13 bases, leaving 16 bases not matched to a gene. CDR3 in amino acids: CASRPGQELHPLYF. The CDR3 region has the DNA TGCGCCAGCAGGCCGGGACAGGAGCTCCATCCCCTGTACTTC.

The chain couples TRBV18 to TRBJ1-5; D gene uncertain. CDR3 size: 13 residues. Trimming left V 4 bases short and J 5 bases short, with 9 bases between. Per the germline V gene, CDR1 is KGHSH and CDR2 is LQKENI. DNA of the CDR3: TGTGCCAGCTCACGAGGAGAGGATCAGCCCCAGCATTTT. Protein: CASSRGEDQPQHF.

This clone has just a few counts. V gene TRBV7-2 combines with J gene TRBJ2-4; D not resolved. The CDR3 is made up of 19 amino acids. Germline V gives CDR1 SGHTA, CDR2 FQGNSA. The V end lost 5 bases, the J end lost 0 bases, and 23 bases lay between the germline ends. This chain's CDR3 is CASSPGVGAKIIAKNIQYF. DNA of the CDR3: TGTGCCAGCAGCCCTGGGGTTGGCGCCAAAATTATAGCCAAAAACATTCAGTACTTC.

The sample holds one count of this clone. A junction boundary mismatches the germline segment, possibly from a read error. The V call is TRBV6-5, the J call TRBJ1-2, with TRBD1 identical over 11 bases. The germline V gene encodes CDR1 MNHEY and CDR2 SVGAGI. This CDR3 contains 14 residues. The CDR3 bases are TGTGCCAGCAGCTCCGGGACAGGGGGGCATGGCTACACCTTT. This encodes CASSSGTGGHGYTF.

This clone was counted a single time. The chain recombines TRBV3-1 (or the pseudogene TRBV3-2) with TRBJ2-1; D remains ambiguous. V was pared by 3 bases and J by 2 bases, with 11 bases between. The CDR3 sequence is 15 residues long. Germline V CDR1 and CDR2: LGHDT, YNNKEL (reference sequence). Here the CDR3 reads CASSHPLAAYNEQFF. The CDR3 nucleotides are TGTGCCAGCAGCCATCCCTTGGCAGCCTACAATGAGCAGTTCTTC.

V and J are TRBV18 and TRBJ1-5, with D perhaps TRBD1 (6 bases). Germline assignment: CDR1 KGHSH and CDR2 LQKENI. The V gene lost 1 base and the J gene lost 2 bases, with 15 bases spanning the gap. The CDR3 loop spans 17 amino acids. The CDR3 loop is CASSPLQPGAGNQPQHF. In nucleotides, the CDR3 is TGTGCCAGCTCACCACTCCAGCCAGGGGCTGGCAATCAGCCCCAGCATTTT. Filled out from reference TRBV18 and TRBJ1-5, the complete variable domain reads NAGVMQNPRHLVRRRGQEARLRCSPMKGHSHVYWYRQLPEEGLKFMVYLQKENIIDESGMPKERFSAEFPKEGPSILRIQQVVRGDSAAYFCASSPLQPGAGNQPQHFGDGTRLSIL.

V gene TRBV5-8 combines with J gene TRBJ2-5; TRBD1 aligns across 8 bases. J was trimmed by 6 bases and V by 0 bases; bases with no gene match: 16. CDR3 length: 18 amino acids. Germline CDR1 and CDR2: SGHTS and YDEGEE. As DNA, the CDR3 is TGTGCCAGCAGCTTGGGGTACGGGAAACAGGGGGTTCTACAGACCCAGTACTTC. It encodes CASSLGYGKQGVLQTQYF.

V is TRBV18 and J is TRBJ1-3; TRBD1 aligns across 8 bases. The CDR3 loop spans 18 amino acids. V gave up 3 bases and J gave up 0 bases; unmatched junction bases: 10. CDR1 is KGHSH, CDR2 LQKENI, per germline. The CDR3 coding sequence is TGTGCCAGCTCACCCTCTCCCCGGGACAGGAGCTCTGGAAACACCATATATTTT. As protein: CASSPSPRDRSSGNTIYF.

V and J are TRBV9 and TRBJ2-5, with 11 bases lining up with TRBD1. Germline CDR1 reads SGDLS; CDR2 reads YYNGEE. The CDR3 extends over 15 amino acids. J was trimmed by 3 bases and V by 3 bases; bases with no gene match: 4. In DNA, the CDR3 is TGTGCCAGCAGCGGCGGACAGGGGGCAAAAGAGACCCAGTACTTC. As protein: CASSGGQGAKETQYF.

The gene calls are TRBV6-1 and TRBJ2-3; TRBD1 is a possible D gene (6 bases). V gave up 4 bases and J gave up 2 bases, with 16 bases separating them. The CDR3 contains 16 residues. CDR1 and CDR2 (germline): MNHNS, SASEGT. DNA for the CDR3: TGTGCCAGCAGTGGTAGAAGGGGGATCCCCACAGATACGCAGTATTTT. It encodes CASSGRRGIPTDTQYF.

The chain employs TRBV9 and TRBJ1-6; 10 nucleotides align to TRBD1. The germline CDR1 and CDR2 sequences are SGDLS and YYNGEE. This CDR3 spans 19 amino acids. J gave up 8 bases and V 2 bases, and 16 bases lay outside the gene matches. The CDR3 here is CASSVRPISGQGVDSPLHF. The CDR3 DNA follows: TGTGCCAGCAGCGTCCGACCTATATCCGGACAGGGGGTGGATTCACCCCTCCACTTT. Full variable domain (rest looked up from reference TRBV9 and TRBJ1-6): DSGVTQTPKHLITATGQRVTLRCSPRSGDLSVYWYQQSLDQGLQFLIQYYNGEERAKGNILERFSAQQFPDLHSELNLSSLELGDSALYFCASSVRPISGQGVDSPLHFGNGTRLTVT.

This clone appeared a few times. V usage is TRBV12-3 or TRBV12-4 and J usage is TRBJ1-6; D unresolved. Trimming cost V 2 bases and J 8 bases, with 7 bases left between them. CDR3 length: 13 residues. The DNA for the CDR3 is TGTGCCAGCAGTTTAAACGCGTATTCACCCCTCCACTTT. Translated: CASSLNAYSPLHF.

The rearrangement uses TRBV19 and TRBJ1-2; maybe TRBD1 (5 bases). The CDR3 is 14 amino acids. V was trimmed by 5 bases and J by 2 bases, leaving 12 bases between them. Germline CDR1 and CDR2: LNHDA and SQIVND (reference sequence). The CDR3 DNA follows: TGTGCCAGTAGTCCCGACAGAATCAACTATGGCTACACCTTC. This encodes CASSPDRINYGYTF.

V and J are TRBV7-9 and TRBJ2-3; 7 nucleotides agree with TRBD1. Per the germline V gene, CDR1 is SEHNR and CDR2 is FQNEAQ (reference sequence). The V and J ends lost 4 bases and 1 base, in that order; junction bases with no gene match: 11. This CDR3 has 17 residues. The CDR3 protein is CASSSPQGMNGTDTQYF. DNA for the CDR3: TGTGCCAGCAGCTCACCACAGGGGATGAATGGCACAGATACGCAGTATTTT.

The CDR3 sequence is CASSSRQGRFF. The CDR3 region has the DNA TGTGCCAGCTCGTCCCGACAGGGTCGGTTCTTC. The chain has TRBV18 and TRBJ2-1; 7 bases align to TRBD1. This CDR3 has 11 residues. The germline V gene encodes CDR1 KGHSH and CDR2 LQKENI. Germline trimming cut 6 bases from V and 15 bases from J; bases unmatched to any gene: 8.

This clone appeared a single time. The chain couples TRBV7-2 to TRBJ2-1, with D hard to call. Germline assignment: CDR1 SGHTA and CDR2 FQGNSA. Trimming removed 6 bases from V and 5 bases from J, with 11 bases in between. There are 13 residues in the CDR3. The CDR3 loop is CASREGLNNEQFF. Written as DNA, the CDR3 is TGTGCCAGCAGAGAAGGCCTCAACAATGAGCAGTTCTTC.

This clone was seen a few times. The chain joins TRBV28 to TRBJ1-2, with a tentative D call TRBD1 (6 bases). Germline loops: CDR1 MDHEN, CDR2 SYDVKM. This CDR3 region has 14 residues. The V end was cut by 6 bases, the J end by 5 bases, with 16 bases between. The CDR3 nucleotides read TGTGCCAGCAGGGGGGCCATGGGGGCTTATGGCTACACCTTC. Amino acid sequence: CASRGAMGAYGYTF.

This chain uses TRBV7-9 with TRBJ2-5; perhaps D is TRBD1 or TRBD2 (6 bases each). CDR3 length: 15 residues. Per the germline V gene, CDR1 is SEHNR and CDR2 is FQNEAQ (reference sequence). Between the trimmed V and J ends, which lost 0 bases and 7 bases, there was a span of 15 bases. CDR3 residues: CASSLAQEGVRTQYF. As DNA, the CDR3 is TGTGCCAGCAGCTTAGCCCAGGAGGGGGTCAGGACCCAGTACTTC.

This clone was recorded only once. The genes are TRBV4-1 and TRBJ1-4, with 10 bases identical to TRBD1. The CDR3 has 16 residues. J was trimmed by 7 bases and V by 3 bases; bases with no gene match: 8. CDR1 MGHRA and CDR2 YSYEKL come from the germline V gene. This chain's CDR3 is CASSHPRDRGGEKLFF. The CDR3 DNA follows: TGCGCCAGCAGCCACCCCCGGGACAGGGGTGGTGAAAAACTGTTTTTT.

The chain links TRBV9 to TRBJ2-3; D is unclear. The CDR3 runs 16 residues. The germline CDR1 and CDR2 sequences are SGDLS and YYNGEE. V was pared by 0 bases and J by 0 bases, with 11 bases between. The CDR3 loop reads CASSVDGDPSTDTQYF. In DNA, the CDR3 is TGTGCCAGCAGCGTAGATGGAGACCCTAGCACAGATACGCAGTATTTT.